The 28 T cell receptor beta chains below all came from one sample that was sequenced in a study of blood T cells in healthy people across ages. A sample-barcoded 5' primer and a J-beta primer mix were used in a second PCR of about 7 to 12 cycles. TCRdb re-called the 5' RACE reads through MiXCR, storing one row per CDR3 protein. The sample carries about 280,000 distinct CDR3 sequences, roughly 26% recorded once. Sequenced material: blood. Every receptor here comes from a woman between 70 and 85 years old in good health.

V usage is TRBV6-6 and J usage is TRBJ1-1; unclear D gene. The CDR3 is 14 residues long. Germline CDR1 reads MNHNY; CDR2 reads SVGAGI (reference sequence). The ends were cut back, 2 bases at V and 1 base at J, with 8 bases in the middle. CDR3: CASSYARPNTEAFF. The CDR3 nucleotides read TGTGCCAGCAGTTACGCCAGGCCGAACACTGAAGCTTTCTTT.

About this clonotype itself: The junction does not match germline at one end; this may be a read error. V is TRBV25-1 and J is TRBJ2-7, with 7 bases that match TRBD1. Germline CDR1 MGHDK, CDR2 SYGVNS. This CDR3 has 12 amino acids. CDR3: CACRHFNRGQYF. The DNA for the CDR3 is TGTGCCTGCAGACACTTCAACAGGGGGCAGTACTTC.

Points on this clonotype: It may be a read error: a sequence one base away is much more abundant. V gene TRBV5-1 combines with J gene TRBJ2-3; D is uncertain. Germline CDR1 reads SGHRS; CDR2 reads YFSETQ. This CDR3 spans 13 amino acids. CDR3 sequence: CACSSEIADTQYF. CDR3 bases: TGCGCCTGCAGCTCAGAGATTGCGGATACGCAGTATTTT.

The chain couples TRBV7-2 to TRBJ2-3; D call uncertain. Germline V gives CDR1 SGHTA, CDR2 FQGNSA. The CDR3 is 15 amino acids. Trimming took 0 bases from V and 3 from J, leaving 10 bases between them. The CDR3 DNA reads as TGTGCCAGCAGCTTAGCTCTAGTAGGGACAGATACGCAGTATTTT. This sequence encodes CASSLALVGTDTQYF.

In its sample, this clonotype was seen once. The chain is built from TRBV15 and TRBJ2-1; TRBD2 aligns across 7 bases. V dropped 2 bases and J dropped 16; count of bases not matched to a gene: 11. This CDR3 is 13 amino acids long. Per germline, CDR1 LNHNV and CDR2 YYDKDF (reference sequence). The CDR3 DNA reads TGTGCCACCAGCAGAACCCCTAGCGGCACTAATTTCTTC. Residues: CATSRTPSGTNFF.

Many counts were recorded for this clonotype. J is TRBJ1-2 and V is TRBV7-8; a possible D gene is TRBD1 (6 bases). CDR1 and CDR2 (germline): SGHVS, FQNEAQ. The CDR3 loop spans 16 amino acids. V was shortened by 6 bases and J by 5 bases, with 22 bases between the two germline ends. The CDR3 loop is CASRHLRDNGVYGYTF. CDR3 sequence (DNA): TGTGCCAGCAGACACCTCCGGGACAACGGGGTATATGGCTACACCTTC.

The rearrangement links TRBV2 to TRBJ2-7; 10 bases match TRBD2. The DNA end favors TRBJ2-1, so the J call may be wrong. CDR1 SNHLY and CDR2 FYNNEI come from the germline V gene. This CDR3 is 18 amino acids long. Written as DNA, the CDR3 is TGTGCCAGCAGTGGACCGAGTGGGCTACTAGCGGGACTTGGGGAGCAGTTCTTC. Protein: CASSGPSGLLAGLGEQFF.

This clonotype was observed a few times. V is TRBV6-5 and J is TRBJ1-5; D gene unclear. V dropped 0 bases and J dropped 2 bases, with 5 bases sitting between them. Per germline, CDR1 MNHEY and CDR2 SVGAGI. The CDR3 extends over 14 amino acids. The CDR3 coding sequence is TGTGCCAGCAGTTACTCGGCAGGCAATCAGCCCCAGCATTTT. Amino acids: CASSYSAGNQPQHF.

The chain is built from TRBV7-9 and TRBJ1-1; D perhaps matches TRBD1 (6 bases). There are 12 residues in the CDR3. CDR1 is SEHNR, CDR2 FQNEAQ, per germline (reference sequence). Trimming took 5 bases from V and 4 from J, leaving 8 bases between them. Here the CDR3 reads CASSTQGTEAFF. The DNA for the CDR3 is TGTGCCAGCAGCACACAGGGCACTGAAGCTTTCTTT.

V gene TRBV4-1 combines with J gene TRBJ2-1; no definite D call. The V end lost 3 bases, the J end lost 2 bases, and 17 bases lay between the germline ends. Germline assignment: CDR1 MGHRA and CDR2 YSYEKL. There are 17 residues in the CDR3. The CDR3 reads CASSHRVTSGTYNEQFF. CDR3 DNA sequence: TGCGCCAGCAGCCACAGAGTGACGTCGGGTACCTACAATGAGCAGTTCTTC.

This clonotype has more than one count but fewer than ten. The chain is built from TRBV28 and TRBJ2-1; the match to TRBD1 covers 11 bases. CDR3 length: 15 residues. The V gene end was trimmed by 7 bases and the J gene end by 4 bases; junction bases not matched to a gene: 6. Germline assignment: CDR1 MDHEN and CDR2 SYDVKM. CDR3 nucleotide sequence: TGTGCCAGCATCCCCGGGACAGGGGGATACAATGAGCAGTTCTTC. Protein sequence: CASIPGTGGYNEQFF. Full variable domain (missing parts from reference TRBV28 and TRBJ2-1): DVKVTQSSRYLVKRTGEKVFLECVQDMDHENMFWYRQDPGLGLRLIYFSYDVKMKEKGDIPEGYSVSREKKERFSLILESASTNQTSMYLCASIPGTGGYNEQFFGPGTRLTVL.

The table lists this clonotype with a few counts. This chain connects TRBV7-2 to TRBJ2-3; D is uncertain. Trimming took 6 bases from V and 2 from J, leaving 15 bases between them. The CDR3 consists of 15 residues. Germline lookup yields CDR1 SGHTA and CDR2 FQGNSA. For the CDR3, the DNA is TGTGCCAGCAGGGACCAGAACAGCTACACAGATACGCAGTATTTT. Translating it yields CASRDQNSYTDTQYF.

This sequence joins TRBV18 and TRBJ2-2, with 8 bases lining up with TRBD1. This CDR3 has 15 amino acids. Germline CDR1 and CDR2: KGHSH and LQKENI. The ends lost 5 bases at V and 7 bases at J; junction bases unmatched: 9. The CDR3 DNA reads TGTGCCAGCTCATTACCGGACAGGGCGAACGGGGAGCTGTTTTTT. Protein sequence: CASSLPDRANGELFF.

This clonotype was seen at least ten times. The CDR3 loop reads CASSLDGRSAEQYF. Here the CDR3 DNA reads TGTGCCAGCAGTTTAGACGGGAGGAGTGCCGAGCAGTACTTC. The chain joins TRBV28 to TRBJ2-7; TRBD2 matches at 7 bases. Losses at the gene ends were 2 bases for V and 6 bases for J; bases not matched to a gene: 7. CDR3 size: 14 residues. Germline values: CDR1 MDHEN, CDR2 SYDVKM.

There are many counts of this clonotype. V usage is TRBV14 and J usage is TRBJ2-1, with D perhaps assigned TRBD1 or TRBD2 (5 bases each). This CDR3 region has 14 residues. The V gene's germline CDR1 is SGHDN and CDR2 FVKESK. Trimming pared 1 base from V and 6 bases from J, leaving 10 bases between. The DNA of the CDR3 is TGTGCCAGCAGCCAAGGGGGGTTCGCCAATGAGCAGTTCTTC. Its translation is CASSQGGFANEQFF.

The V gene is TRBV14, the J gene TRBJ2-4; TRBD2 might be the D (5 bases). V was trimmed by 5 bases and J by 7 bases, leaving 12 bases between them. In germline, CDR1 is SGHDN, CDR2 FVKESK. This CDR3 region has 13 residues. DNA of the CDR3: TGTGCCAGCAGCAAGGATGGGGAGAACATTCAGTACTTC. It is translated as CASSKDGENIQYF.

This clonotype has ten or more counts. The chain couples TRBV10-3 to TRBJ2-5, with 9 bases fitting TRBD2. Germline-derived CDR1 and CDR2 are ENHRY and SYGVKD. V lost 8 bases and J lost 0; bases outside the gene matches: 7. The CDR3 loop spans 15 amino acids. The CDR3: CAIRGSSGNQETQYF. The DNA for the CDR3 is TGTGCCATCCGCGGGTCTAGCGGGAACCAAGAGACCCAGTACTTC.

This clonotype was counted only a few times. The chain combines TRBV20-1 with TRBJ2-5, with D hard to call. In germline, CDR1 is DFQATT, CDR2 SNEGSKA (reference sequence). The CDR3 covers 12 residues. Between the trimmed V and J ends, which lost 2 bases and 7 bases, there was a span of 11 bases. The CDR3 protein is CSARSPLGTQYF. The CDR3 DNA reads as TGCAGTGCTAGATCTCCCCTGGGGACCCAGTACTTC.

The CDR3 DNA reads TGTGCCAGCTCACCGGTCTGGCAGAATGAAGCTTTCTTT. Amino acids: CASSPVWQNEAFF. This chain links TRBV18 with TRBJ1-1; unclear D gene. The CDR3 spans 13 residues. V was shortened by 3 bases and J by 7 bases, with 12 bases between the two germline ends. CDR1 and CDR2 (germline): KGHSH, LQKENI.

Concerning this clonotype: Given the absence of the conserved phenylalanine or tryptophan at the CDR3 end, a read error is likely. This CDR3 reads CASSLVTSGGQNEQFL. For the CDR3, the DNA is TGTGCCAGCAGCTTGGTGACTAGCGGGGGGCAGAATGAGCAGTTCCTC. The V and J genes are TRBV5-5 and TRBJ2-5, with 13 bases matching TRBD2. The J call may be mistaken, given a closer DNA end match to TRBJ2-1. Germline V gene lookup returns CDR1 SGHKS and CDR2 YYEKEE (reference sequence). The length of the CDR3 is 16 residues.

By share of the sample, this clonotype is medium-sized (0.01 to 0.1%). The chain uses TRBV28 and TRBJ1-5, with D perhaps TRBD1 (6 bases). V lost 7 bases and J 5 bases, leaving 18 bases between the germline ends. CDR1 is MDHEN, CDR2 SYDVKM, per germline. The CDR3 length is 15 residues. The CDR3 coding sequence is TGTGCCAGCATTCCGGCAGGGGTGGTGGATCAGCCCCAGCATTTT. This encodes CASIPAGVVDQPQHF.

This clonotype was seen only a few times. The rearrangement joins TRBV6-6 to TRBJ2-5, with D uncertain. V gave up 10 bases and J gave up 2 bases, with 20 bases separating them. Germline V gene lookup returns CDR1 MNHNY and CDR2 SVGAGI (reference sequence). The CDR3 sequence is 15 residues long. In DNA, the CDR3 is TGTGCCAACACCCTCCAGACACAGAATCAAGAGACCCAGTACTTC. It is translated as CANTLQTQNQETQYF.

The chain uses TRBV21-1 and TRBJ2-3; the table's D call, TRBD2, was not checked against the DNA. TRBV21-1 is tagged as a pseudogene. CDR3 length: 17 residues. The CDR3 sequence: CASSSRLAGDREDTQYF. The DNA for the CDR3 is TGCGCCAGCAGCAGCAGACTAGCGGGAGACCGGGAGGATACGCAGTATTTT.

The chain links TRBV20-1 to TRBJ1-4, with a possible D match to TRBD1 (6 bases). Between the trimmed V and J ends, which lost 6 bases and 7 bases, there was a span of 18 bases. From germline, CDR1 is DFQATT and CDR2 SNEGSKA (reference sequence). This CDR3 is built from 14 residues. CDR3: CSAPRDTPGEKLFF. The CDR3 DNA reads TGCAGTGCGCCCCGGGACACGCCGGGTGAAAAACTGTTTTTT.

This clonotype was observed a handful of times. The chain recombines TRBV7-8 with TRBJ2-7; D remains ambiguous. The germline gives CDR1 SGHVS, CDR2 FQNEAQ. CDR3 length: 14 residues. Trimming left V 5 bases short and J 6 bases short, with 17 bases between. The CDR3 bases are TGTGCCAGCAGCACCCGCACTTCTCTCGGCGAGCAGTACTTC. Protein sequence: CASSTRTSLGEQYF.

This clonotype was counted between two and nine times. A much more abundant neighbour one base away suggests this may be a read error. The J gene is TRBJ2-3, the V gene TRBV28, with no clear D. The end of the DNA aligns better with TRBJ1-5, so the J call may be wrong. Per the germline V gene, CDR1 is MDHEN and CDR2 is SYDVKM. The CDR3 is 15 amino acids. The CDR3 region has the DNA TGTGCCAGCAGTAGCCCCGCGGGCGGCACAGATACGCAGCATTTT. Amino acids: CASSSPAGGTDTQHF.

This chain links TRBV6-5 with TRBJ2-7, with TRBD2 matching over 8 bases. Germline assignment: CDR1 MNHEY and CDR2 SVGAGI. This CDR3 comprises 17 residues. The J segment lost 0 bases and the V segment lost 1 base, leaving 8 bases of the junction unmatched. The CDR3 here is CASSYYSGTRGSYEQYF. CDR3 coding DNA: TGTGCCAGCAGTTACTATTCCGGGACTAGGGGCTCCTACGAGCAGTACTTC.

This CDR3 reads CASSLQGPTSTSPLHF. The CDR3 nucleotides are TGTGCCAGCAGCCTCCAGGGCCCGACTTCGACTTCACCCCTCCACTTT. V is TRBV7-2 and J is TRBJ1-6, with a weak D call TRBD1 (5 bases). The CDR3 consists of 16 residues. Germline lookup yields CDR1 SGHTA and CDR2 FQGNSA. Trimming took off 5 bases at V and 9 bases at J, with 20 bases between the two ends.